The clone carrying this T cell receptor (beta chain) was counted once. Antigen: not known. Libraries were prepared by immunoSEQ multiplex PCR; TCRdb keeps only in-frame clonotypes and omits some of them. The sample consists of fewer than 35,000 clones, about 70% of them appearing once. The sample originates from a study of STAT5B mutations in CD4+ large granular lymphocyte leukemia. Points from the study as a whole: Without HLA matching, higher CD4+ than CD8+ T-LGLL clonality could reflect small sample size. 8/27 top patient clones versus 2/35 control clones were TRBV06-family.

Trimming took off 6 bases at V and 2 bases at J, with 17 bases between the two ends. The CDR3 runs to 17 residues. The germline gives CDR1 LGHNA, CDR2 YSLEER. The V and J genes are TRBV4-3 and TRBJ2-6, with TRBD1 as a possible D gene (5 bases). The clonotype was recovered from a human donor in good health. Material for sequencing was CD4+ T cells from blood buffy coats. The CDR3 DNA reads TGCGCCAGCAGTGATGCCCCCCTAGGGGCTGGGGCCAACGTCCTGACTTTC. Residues: CASSDAPLGAGANVLTF.